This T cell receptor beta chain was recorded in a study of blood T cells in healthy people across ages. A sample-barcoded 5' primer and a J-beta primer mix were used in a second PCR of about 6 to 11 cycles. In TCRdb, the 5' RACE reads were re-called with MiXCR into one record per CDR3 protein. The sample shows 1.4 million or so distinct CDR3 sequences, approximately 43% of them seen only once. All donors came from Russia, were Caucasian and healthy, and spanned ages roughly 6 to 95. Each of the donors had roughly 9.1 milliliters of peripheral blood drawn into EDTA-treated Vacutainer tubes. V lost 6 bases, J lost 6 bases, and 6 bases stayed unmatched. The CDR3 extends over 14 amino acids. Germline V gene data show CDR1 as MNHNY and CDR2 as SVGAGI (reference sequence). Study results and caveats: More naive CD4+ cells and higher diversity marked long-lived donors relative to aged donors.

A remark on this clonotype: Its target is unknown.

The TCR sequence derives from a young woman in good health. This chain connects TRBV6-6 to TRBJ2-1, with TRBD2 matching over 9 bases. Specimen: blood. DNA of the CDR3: TGTGCCAGCAGCGCGGGAGGGCCGGTCAATGAGCAGTTCTTC. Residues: CASSAGGPVNEQFF.